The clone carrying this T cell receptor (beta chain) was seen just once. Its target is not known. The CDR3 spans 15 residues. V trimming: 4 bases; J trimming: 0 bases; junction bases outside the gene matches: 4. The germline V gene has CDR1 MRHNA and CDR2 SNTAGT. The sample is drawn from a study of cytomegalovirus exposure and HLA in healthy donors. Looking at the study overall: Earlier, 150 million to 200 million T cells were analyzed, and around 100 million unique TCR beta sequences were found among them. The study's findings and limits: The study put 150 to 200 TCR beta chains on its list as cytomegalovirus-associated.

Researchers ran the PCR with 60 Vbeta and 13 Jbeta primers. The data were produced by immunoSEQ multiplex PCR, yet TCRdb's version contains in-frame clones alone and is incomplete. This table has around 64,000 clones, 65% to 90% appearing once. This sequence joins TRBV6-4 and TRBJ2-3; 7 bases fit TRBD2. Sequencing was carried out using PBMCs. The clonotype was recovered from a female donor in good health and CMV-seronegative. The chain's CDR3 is CASSVSRGSTDTQYF. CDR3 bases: TGTGCCAGCAGTGTCTCGCGGGGGAGCACAGATACGCAGTATTTT.